Listed here are 2 T cell receptor beta chains from one sample, sequenced in a study of technical replicates of blood from a few donors. Using immunoSEQ multiplex PCR, the repertoire was profiled, and TCRdb retains in-frame clones only, with some absent. This table has roughly 87,000 clones, about 94% appearing once. The sequencing input was T cells isolated from PBMCs. All receptors derive from a human donor in good health.

This chain connects TRBV7-2 to TRBJ2-3; D is perhaps TRBD1 (5 bases). The CDR3 has 15 amino acids. Trimming removed 5 bases from V and 4 bases from J, with 16 bases in between. Germline V lookup: CDR1 SGHTA, CDR2 FQGNSA. The CDR3 spells CASSPRSGWPDTQYF. In nucleotides, the CDR3 is TGTGCCAGCAGCCCAAGATCAGGGTGGCCAGATACGCAGTATTTT.

This chain uses TRBV11-3 with TRBJ2-7, with D tentatively TRBD1 (5 bases). Trimming took 1 base from V and 0 from J, leaving 19 bases between them. Germline CDR1 is SGHNT and CDR2 is YENEEA. This CDR3 region has 18 residues. The CDR3 DNA sequence: TGTGCCAGCAGCTTAGTGTGGCAGGGTCTAACCTACTCCTACGAGCAGTACTTC. It translates to CASSLVWQGLTYSYEQYF.